These 24 T cell receptor beta chains were sequenced from one sample in a study of blood T cell repertoires in COVID-19. The repertoire was sequenced with immunoSEQ multiplex PCR; TCRdb's copy has only in-frame clones and lacks some. Found here are around 270,000 clones, about 80% of them singletons; the top ten hold around 14%. Sample: peripheral blood. The receptors were gathered from a person aged 70 to 80 with COVID-19, enrolled during active disease.

This clone was seen only once. The genes are TRBV19 and TRBJ1-3; TRBD1 agrees at 8 bases. The CDR3 totals 17 residues. Germline assignment: CDR1 LNHDA and CDR2 SQIVND (reference sequence). V dropped 7 bases and J dropped 1; count of bases not matched to a gene: 12. DNA for the CDR3: TGTGCCAGTACTATTCCTCGGGACAGGCGGTCTGGAAACACCATATATTTT. Translating gives CASTIPRDRRSGNTIYF.

The rearrangement uses TRBV18 and TRBJ1-1; no definite D call. Germline-derived CDR1 and CDR2 are KGHSH and LQKENI. The ends were cut back, 5 bases at V and 2 bases at J, with 18 bases in the middle. The CDR3 runs 16 residues. The CDR3 sequence is CASSLSALSINTEAFF. CDR3 nucleotides: TGTGCCAGCTCATTGTCCGCGTTGAGCATCAACACTGAAGCTTTCTTT.

This clone came up once. The chain uses TRBV28 and TRBJ2-1; 8 bases are a match to TRBD2. This CDR3 comprises 15 residues. Germline CDR1 MDHEN, CDR2 SYDVKM. V lost 5 bases to trimming and J lost 10 bases; unmatched junction nucleotides: 13. The CDR3 sequence is CASSQTGTRSGEQFF. DNA for the CDR3: TGTGCCAGCAGTCAGACCGGGACTAGGAGTGGAGAGCAGTTCTTC. The full variable domain, rest sourced from reference TRBV28 and TRBJ2-1, is DVKVTQSSRYLVKRTGEKVFLECVQDMDHENMFWYRQDPGLGLRLIYFSYDVKMKEKGDIPEGYSVSREKKERFSLILESASTNQTSMYLCASSQTGTRSGEQFFGPGTRLTVL.

To note about this clone: The sample carries other DNA sequences with the same CDR3. The CDR3 coding sequence is TGTGCCAGCAGTGAATTAGCGGGGGCCTACAATGAGCAGTTCTTC. Its protein product is CASSELAGAYNEQFF. V usage is TRBV6-4 and J usage is TRBJ2-1; 9 bases fit TRBD2. This CDR3 is 15 amino acids long. Germline values: CDR1 MRHNA, CDR2 SNTAGT. J was trimmed by 2 bases and V by 3 bases; bases with no gene match: 2.

V gene TRBV4-2 combines with J gene TRBJ1-3; no reliable D call. Between the trimmed V and J ends, which lost 5 bases and 3 bases, there was a span of 8 bases. Germline CDR1 and CDR2: LGHNA and YNFKEQ. CDR3 length equals 13 residues. The CDR3 loop is CASSKELGNTIYF. CDR3 in DNA: TGTGCCAGCAGCAAGGAGCTTGGAAACACCATATATTTT.

V usage is TRBV6-5 and J usage is TRBJ1-5, with TRBD1 matching 8 bases. With V trimmed by 5 bases and J by 5 bases, 5 bases remained unmatched. This CDR3 has 14 amino acids. Germline V CDR1 and CDR2: MNHEY, SVGAGI. CDR3 loop: CASSLKTGDQPQHF. The CDR3 nucleotides are TGTGCCAGCAGTCTTAAGACAGGGGATCAGCCCCAGCATTTT.

The gene calls are TRBV7-3 and TRBJ2-7; 11 bases are shared with TRBD1. This CDR3 is 14 amino acids long. Losses at the gene ends were 5 bases for V and 3 bases for J; bases not matched to a gene: 3. Per germline, CDR1 SGHTA and CDR2 FQGTGA. CDR3 sequence: CASSAGTGGYEQYF. DNA for the CDR3: TGTGCCAGCAGCGCGGGGACAGGGGGCTACGAGCAGTACTTC.

The chain has TRBV6-2 or TRBV6-3 and TRBJ1-5, with TRBD1 matching 7 bases. Losses at the gene ends were 5 bases for V and 1 base for J; bases not matched to a gene: 5. Germline CDR1 and CDR2: MNHEY and SVGEGT. This CDR3 is 15 amino acids long. For the CDR3, the DNA is TGTGCCAGCAGTAGAGACAGGGACAGCAATCAGCCCCAGCATTTT. Residues: CASSRDRDSNQPQHF.

V and J are TRBV4-2 and TRBJ2-2; 13 positions match TRBD2. The CDR3 is 19 amino acids. Germline-derived CDR1 and CDR2 are LGHNA and YNFKEQ. V lost 4 bases and J lost 0; bases outside the gene matches: 8. As DNA, the CDR3 is TGTGCCAGCAGCCGGCAACCGGGACTAGCGGGAACGAACACCGGGGAGCTGTTTTTT. This gives the protein CASSRQPGLAGTNTGELFF.

This rearrangement joins TRBV7-9 to TRBJ2-3, with D possibly matching TRBD1 (7 bases). The CDR3 totals 15 residues. Trimming removed 0 bases at V and 4 bases at J, with 11 bases between. Per germline, CDR1 SEHNR and CDR2 FQNEAQ (reference sequence). The DNA of the CDR3 is TGTGCCAGCAGCTTAGCTCCAGGGGGGTCAGATACGCAGTATTTT. Residues: CASSLAPGGSDTQYF.

This chain uses TRBV30 with TRBJ1-3; D remains ambiguous. Per the germline V gene, CDR1 is GTSNPN and CDR2 is SVGIG (reference sequence). Trimming removed 8 bases at V and 2 bases at J, with 16 bases between. This CDR3 has 14 amino acids. The CDR3 region has the DNA TGTGCCGGAGACCGAGTATCGACTGGAAACACCATATATTTT. It codes for CAGDRVSTGNTIYF.

V is TRBV30 and J is TRBJ1-3; the match to TRBD1 covers 7 bases. CDR3 size: 12 residues. From germline, CDR1 is GTSNPN and CDR2 SVGIG (reference sequence). After removal of 5 bases from V and 4 bases from J, the junction contained 2 bases not matched to a gene. CDR3 loop: CAWGGQGNTIYF. Here the CDR3 DNA reads TGTGCCTGGGGGGGACAGGGAAACACCATATATTTT.

This clone occurred a few times. The rearrangement links TRBV19 to TRBJ1-1; D gene unclear. Germline V gene lookup returns CDR1 LNHDA and CDR2 SQIVND (reference sequence). The CDR3 is 13 amino acids. The V end lost 5 bases, the J end lost 6 bases, and 13 bases lay between the germline ends. CDR3 loop: CASSVEARAEAFF. The CDR3 bases are TGTGCCAGTAGTGTCGAGGCGCGCGCTGAAGCTTTCTTT.

The rearrangement uses TRBV19 and TRBJ2-2; TRBD1 matches at 9 bases. The CDR3 extends over 14 amino acids. The germline V gene has CDR1 LNHDA and CDR2 SQIVND (reference sequence). J lost 0 bases, V lost 10 bases, and 3 bases had no gene match. As DNA, the CDR3 is TGTGCCACCCGGACAGGGGCGAACACCGGGGAGCTGTTTTTT. It translates to CATRTGANTGELFF.

The CDR3 sequence: CASSSYRGSGGAGELFF. Written as DNA, the CDR3 is TGTGCCAGCAGCTCCTACCGTGGAAGCGGGGGAGCCGGGGAGCTGTTTTTT. This sequence joins TRBV7-9 and TRBJ2-2, with 8 nucleotides matching TRBD2. Trimming took 4 bases from V and 6 from J; bases not matched to a gene: 13. The CDR3 loop spans 17 amino acids. Germline assignment: CDR1 SEHNR and CDR2 FQNEAQ (reference sequence).

This clone has a single count. This chain joins TRBV6-6 and TRBJ2-1, with 9 bases matching TRBD2. With 8 bases clipped from V and 7 bases from J, the junction kept 12 bases outside the gene matches. Germline V gene lookup returns CDR1 MNHNY and CDR2 SVGAGI (reference sequence). The CDR3 loop spans 15 amino acids. The CDR3 here is CASGSPGLAANEQFF. The CDR3 DNA follows: TGTGCCAGCGGATCTCCGGGACTAGCTGCGAATGAGCAGTTCTTC.

V gene TRBV5-1 combines with J gene TRBJ2-3; 9 bases map to TRBD1. CDR3 length: 14 amino acids. The J segment lost 6 bases and the V segment lost 3 bases, leaving 5 bases of the junction unmatched. Germline V gives CDR1 SGHRS, CDR2 YFSETQ. CDR3 sequence reads: CASSWGTGQDTQYF. CDR3 sequence (DNA): TGCGCCAGCAGCTGGGGGACAGGGCAGGATACGCAGTATTTT.

The chain has TRBV7-3 and TRBJ2-3, with 11 bases fitting TRBD2. Germline assignment: CDR1 SGHTA and CDR2 FQGTGA. The J segment lost 0 bases and the V segment lost 5 bases, leaving 4 bases of the junction unmatched. The CDR3 runs 16 residues. The CDR3 DNA follows: TGTGCCAGCAGCAGAGGGACTAGCGGAAGCACAGATACGCAGTATTTT. Protein: CASSRGTSGSTDTQYF. Based on the CDR3 plus reference TRBV7-3 and TRBJ2-3, the full variable domain is GAGVSQTPSNKVTEKGKYVELRCDPISGHTALYWYRQSLGQGPEFLIYFQGTGAADDSGLPNDRFFAVRPEGSVSTLKIQRTERGDSAVYLCASSRGTSGSTDTQYFGPGTRLTVL.

This chain links TRBV5-4 with TRBJ2-5; possibly TRBD2 for D (6 bases). Germline CDR1 and CDR2: SGHNT and YYREEE (reference sequence). The CDR3 covers 13 residues. V was clipped by 0 bases and J by 3 bases, with 6 bases between them. CDR3 amino acids: CASSLGGEETQYF. The CDR3 DNA sequence: TGTGCCAGCAGCTTGGGGGGGGAAGAGACCCAGTACTTC.

This sequence joins TRBV10-3 and TRBJ2-7; 7 bases agree with TRBD1. The CDR3 spans 16 residues. The J segment lost 2 bases and the V segment lost 3 bases, leaving 10 bases of the junction unmatched. Germline-derived CDR1 and CDR2 are ENHRY and SYGVKD. The CDR3 here is CAISDPRRQGAYEQYF. The CDR3 DNA reads as TGTGCCATCAGTGATCCCCGAAGACAGGGAGCCTACGAGCAGTACTTC.

As DNA, the CDR3 is TGTGCCAGCAGCCATCATTCAGACTATGGCTACACCTTC. Residues: CASSHHSDYGYTF. The genes are TRBV5-5 and TRBJ1-2; D not certain. Trimming cost V 4 bases and J 3 bases, with 10 bases left between them. Germline V gene lookup returns CDR1 SGHKS and CDR2 YYEKEE (reference sequence). The CDR3 runs 13 residues.

The V call is TRBV3-1 (or the pseudogene TRBV3-2), the J call TRBJ1-2; TRBD1 matches 7 bases. V shed 1 base, J shed 6 bases, and the junction held 5 bases outside the gene matches. This CDR3 is 14 amino acids long. From germline, CDR1 is LGHDT and CDR2 YNNKEL (reference sequence). The CDR3 protein is CASSQVGTANGYTF. The DNA for the CDR3 is TGTGCCAGCAGCCAAGTTGGGACAGCAAATGGCTACACCTTC.

The V gene is TRBV11-3, the J gene TRBJ2-5; the D gene is possibly TRBD1 (6 bases). The CDR3 spans 14 residues. V shed 5 bases and J shed 5 bases, with 15 bases lying between them. Germline V gene lookup returns CDR1 SGHNT and CDR2 YENEEA. CDR3 protein: CASSQTGSGETQYF. CDR3 coding DNA: TGTGCCAGCAGCCAAACAGGGTCGGGGGAGACCCAGTACTTC.

This chain joins TRBV27 and TRBJ2-3; TRBD2 aligns across 11 bases. The CDR3 spans 16 residues. CDR1 and CDR2 from the germline V gene are MNHEY and SMNVEV (reference sequence). The V gene end was trimmed by 5 bases and the J gene end by 4 bases; junction bases not matched to a gene: 8. The CDR3 nucleotides read TGTGCCAGCAGTCTGACTAGCGGGAAAGGTGCAGATACGCAGTATTTT. It yields the protein CASSLTSGKGADTQYF.